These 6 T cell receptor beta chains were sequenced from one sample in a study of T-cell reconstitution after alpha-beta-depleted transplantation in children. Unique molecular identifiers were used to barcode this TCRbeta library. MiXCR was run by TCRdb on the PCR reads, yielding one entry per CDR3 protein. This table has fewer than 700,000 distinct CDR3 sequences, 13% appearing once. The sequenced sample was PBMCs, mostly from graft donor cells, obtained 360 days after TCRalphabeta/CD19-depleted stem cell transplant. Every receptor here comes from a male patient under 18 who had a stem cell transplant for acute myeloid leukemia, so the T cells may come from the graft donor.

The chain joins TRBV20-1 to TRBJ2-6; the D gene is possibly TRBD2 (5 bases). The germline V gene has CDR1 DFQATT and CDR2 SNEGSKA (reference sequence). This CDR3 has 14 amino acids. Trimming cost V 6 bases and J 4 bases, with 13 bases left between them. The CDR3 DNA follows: TGCAGTGCCATGGGAGTGGTAGGGGCCAACGTCCTGACTTTC. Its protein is CSAMGVVGANVLTF.

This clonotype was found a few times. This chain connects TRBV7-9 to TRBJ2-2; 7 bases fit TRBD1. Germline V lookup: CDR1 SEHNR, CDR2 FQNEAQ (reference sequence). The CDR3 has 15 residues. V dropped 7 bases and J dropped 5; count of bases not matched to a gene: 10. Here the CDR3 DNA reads TGTGCCAGCACCAAGAAGGGGGCCGGAACCGGGGAGCTGTTTTTT. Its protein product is CASTKKGAGTGELFF.

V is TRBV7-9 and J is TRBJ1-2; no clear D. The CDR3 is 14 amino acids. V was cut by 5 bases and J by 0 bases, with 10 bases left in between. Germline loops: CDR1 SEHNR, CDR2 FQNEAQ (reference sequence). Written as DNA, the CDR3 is TGTGCCAGCAGCCCCTACACGGCTAACTATGGCTACACCTTC. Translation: CASSPYTANYGYTF. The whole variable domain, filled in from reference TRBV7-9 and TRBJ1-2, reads DTGVSQNPRHKITKRGQNVTFRCDPISEHNRLYWYRQTLGQGPEFLTYFQNEAQLEKSRLLSDRFSAERPKGSFSTLEIQRTEQGDSAMYLCASSPYTANYGYTFGSGTRLTVV.

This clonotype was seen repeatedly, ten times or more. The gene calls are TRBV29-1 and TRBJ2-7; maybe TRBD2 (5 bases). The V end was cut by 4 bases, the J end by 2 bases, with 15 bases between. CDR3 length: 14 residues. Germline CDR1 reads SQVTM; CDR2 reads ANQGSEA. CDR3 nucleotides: TGCAGCGTTGCTCAGCGGCTAGTCCCCTACGAGCAGTACTTC. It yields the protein CSVAQRLVPYEQYF.

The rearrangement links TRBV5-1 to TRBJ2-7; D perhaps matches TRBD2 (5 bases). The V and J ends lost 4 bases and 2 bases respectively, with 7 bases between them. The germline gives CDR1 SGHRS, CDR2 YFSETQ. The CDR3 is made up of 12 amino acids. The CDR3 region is CASSTGTYEQYF. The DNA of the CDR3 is TGCGCCAGCAGCACCGGGACCTACGAGCAGTACTTC.

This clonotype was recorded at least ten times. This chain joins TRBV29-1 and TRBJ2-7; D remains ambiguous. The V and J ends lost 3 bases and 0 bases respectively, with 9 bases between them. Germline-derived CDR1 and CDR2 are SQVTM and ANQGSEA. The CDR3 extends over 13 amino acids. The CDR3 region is CSVEGRTSYEQYF. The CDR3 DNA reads TGCAGCGTTGAGGGCAGGACCTCCTACGAGCAGTACTTC.